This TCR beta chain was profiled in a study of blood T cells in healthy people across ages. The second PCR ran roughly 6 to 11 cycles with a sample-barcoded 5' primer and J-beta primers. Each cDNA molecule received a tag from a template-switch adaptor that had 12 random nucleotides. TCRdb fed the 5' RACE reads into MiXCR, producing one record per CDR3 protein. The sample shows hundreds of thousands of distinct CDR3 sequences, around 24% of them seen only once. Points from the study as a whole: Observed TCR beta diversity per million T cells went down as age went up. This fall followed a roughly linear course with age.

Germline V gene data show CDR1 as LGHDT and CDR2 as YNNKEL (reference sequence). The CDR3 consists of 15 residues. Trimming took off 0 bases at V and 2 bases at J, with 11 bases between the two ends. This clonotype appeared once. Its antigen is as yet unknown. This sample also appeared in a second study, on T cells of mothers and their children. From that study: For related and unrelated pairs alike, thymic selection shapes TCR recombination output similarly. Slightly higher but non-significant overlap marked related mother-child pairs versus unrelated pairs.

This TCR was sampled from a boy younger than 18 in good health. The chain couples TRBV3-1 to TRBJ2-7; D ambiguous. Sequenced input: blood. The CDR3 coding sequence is TGTGCCAGCAGCCAAGATCAAGGGCCCACCTACGAGCAGTACTTC. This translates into CASSQDQGPTYEQYF.